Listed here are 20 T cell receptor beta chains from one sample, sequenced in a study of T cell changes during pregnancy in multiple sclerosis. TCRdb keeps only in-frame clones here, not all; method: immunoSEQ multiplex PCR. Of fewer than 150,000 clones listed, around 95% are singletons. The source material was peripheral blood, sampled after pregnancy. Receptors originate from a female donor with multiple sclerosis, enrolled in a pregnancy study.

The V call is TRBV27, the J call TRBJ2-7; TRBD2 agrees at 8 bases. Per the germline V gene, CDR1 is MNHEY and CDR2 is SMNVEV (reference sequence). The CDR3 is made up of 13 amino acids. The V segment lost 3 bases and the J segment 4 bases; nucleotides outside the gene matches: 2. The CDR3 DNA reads TGTGCCAGCAGTTTCCGGGAGGGTTACGAGCAGTACTTC. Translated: CASSFREGYEQYF.

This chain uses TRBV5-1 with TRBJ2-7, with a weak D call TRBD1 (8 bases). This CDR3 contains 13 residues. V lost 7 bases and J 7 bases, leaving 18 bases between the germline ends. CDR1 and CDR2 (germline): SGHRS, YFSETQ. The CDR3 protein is CASGRDRPLEQYF. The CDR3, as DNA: TGCGCCAGCGGGAGGGACAGGCCTTTAGAGCAGTACTTC.

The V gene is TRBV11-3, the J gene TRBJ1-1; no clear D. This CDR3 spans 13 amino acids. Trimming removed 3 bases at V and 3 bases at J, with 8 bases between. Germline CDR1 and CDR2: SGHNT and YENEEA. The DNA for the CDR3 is TGTGCCAGCAGCTTGGACGGGGACACTGAAGCTTTCTTT. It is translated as CASSLDGDTEAFF. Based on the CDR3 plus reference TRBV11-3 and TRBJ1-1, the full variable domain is EAGVVQSPRYKIIEKKQPVAFWCNPISGHNTLYWYLQNLGQGPELLIRYENEEAVDDSQLPKDRFSAERLKGVDSTLKIQPAELGDSAVYLCASSLDGDTEAFFGQGTRLTVV.

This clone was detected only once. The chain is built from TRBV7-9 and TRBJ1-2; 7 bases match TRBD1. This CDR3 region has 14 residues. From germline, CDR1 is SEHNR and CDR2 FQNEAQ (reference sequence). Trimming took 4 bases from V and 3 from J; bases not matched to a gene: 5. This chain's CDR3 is CASSSTGADYGYTF. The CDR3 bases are TGTGCCAGCAGCTCCACAGGGGCGGACTATGGCTACACCTTC.

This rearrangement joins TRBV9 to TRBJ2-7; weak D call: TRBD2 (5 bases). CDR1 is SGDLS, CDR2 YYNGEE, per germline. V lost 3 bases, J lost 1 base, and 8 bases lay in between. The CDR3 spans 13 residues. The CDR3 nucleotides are TGTGCCAGCAGCGCGGGAATTTCCTACGAGCAGTACTTC. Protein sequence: CASSAGISYEQYF.

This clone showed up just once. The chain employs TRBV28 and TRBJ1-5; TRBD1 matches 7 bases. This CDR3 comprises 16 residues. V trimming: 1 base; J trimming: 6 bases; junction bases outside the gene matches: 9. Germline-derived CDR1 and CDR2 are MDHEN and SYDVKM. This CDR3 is CASSLLGQPLGQPQHF. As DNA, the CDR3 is TGTGCCAGCAGTTTATTGGGACAGCCACTTGGTCAGCCCCAGCATTTT.

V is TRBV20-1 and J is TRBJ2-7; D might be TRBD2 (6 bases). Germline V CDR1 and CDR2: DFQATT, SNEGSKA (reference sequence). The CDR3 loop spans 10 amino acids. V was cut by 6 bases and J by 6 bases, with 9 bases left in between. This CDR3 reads CSAEGSEQYF. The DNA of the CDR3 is TGCAGTGCGGAGGGCTCCGAGCAGTACTTC.

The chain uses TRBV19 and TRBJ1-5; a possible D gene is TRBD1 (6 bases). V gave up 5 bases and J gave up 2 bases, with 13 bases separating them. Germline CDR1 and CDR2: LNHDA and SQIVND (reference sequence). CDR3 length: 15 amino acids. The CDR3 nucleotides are TGTGCCAGTAGTGCGGGGGGCGCGGGCAATCAGCCCCAGCATTTT. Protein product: CASSAGGAGNQPQHF.

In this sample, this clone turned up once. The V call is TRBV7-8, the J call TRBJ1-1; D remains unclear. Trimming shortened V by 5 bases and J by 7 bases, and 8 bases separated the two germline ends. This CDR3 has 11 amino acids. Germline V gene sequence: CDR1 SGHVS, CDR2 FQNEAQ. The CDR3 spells CASSPLGEAFF. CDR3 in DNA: TGTGCCAGCAGCCCCCTAGGTGAAGCTTTCTTT.

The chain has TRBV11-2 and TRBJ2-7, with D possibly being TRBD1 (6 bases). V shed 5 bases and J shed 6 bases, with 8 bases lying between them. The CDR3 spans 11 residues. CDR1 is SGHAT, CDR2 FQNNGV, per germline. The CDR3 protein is CASSTGSEQYF. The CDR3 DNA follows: TGTGCCAGCAGCACAGGGAGCGAGCAGTACTTC.

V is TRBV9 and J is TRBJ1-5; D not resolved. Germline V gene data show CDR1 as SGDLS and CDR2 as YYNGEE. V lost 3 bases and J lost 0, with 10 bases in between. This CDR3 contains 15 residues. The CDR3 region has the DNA TGTGCCAGCAGCGCATCGGGGAGTAGCAATCAGCCCCAGCATTTT. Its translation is CASSASGSSNQPQHF.

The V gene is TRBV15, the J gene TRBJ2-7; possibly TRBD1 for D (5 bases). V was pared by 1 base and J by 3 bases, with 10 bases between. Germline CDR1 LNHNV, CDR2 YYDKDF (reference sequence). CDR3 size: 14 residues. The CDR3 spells CATSRAGAHYEQYF. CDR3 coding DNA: TGTGCCACCAGCAGAGCTGGGGCCCACTACGAGCAGTACTTC.

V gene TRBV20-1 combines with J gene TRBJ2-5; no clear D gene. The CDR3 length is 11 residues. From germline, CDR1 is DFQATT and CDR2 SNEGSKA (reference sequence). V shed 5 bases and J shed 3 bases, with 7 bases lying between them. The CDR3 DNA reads TGCAGTGCTGCCCCGGAAGAGACCCAGTACTTC. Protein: CSAAPEETQYF.

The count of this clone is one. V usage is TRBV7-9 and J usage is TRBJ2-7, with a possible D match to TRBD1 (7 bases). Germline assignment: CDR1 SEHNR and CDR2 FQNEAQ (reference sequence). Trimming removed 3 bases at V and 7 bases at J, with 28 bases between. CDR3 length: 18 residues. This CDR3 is CASSFPTRQGGLMVEQYF. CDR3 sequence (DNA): TGTGCCAGCAGCTTTCCGACCCGACAGGGAGGTTTAATGGTGGAGCAGTACTTC.

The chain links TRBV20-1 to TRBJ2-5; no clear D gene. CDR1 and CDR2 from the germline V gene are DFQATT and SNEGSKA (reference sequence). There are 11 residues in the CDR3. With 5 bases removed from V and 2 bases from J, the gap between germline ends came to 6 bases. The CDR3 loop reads CSAQFQETQYF. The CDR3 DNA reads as TGCAGTGCTCAGTTTCAAGAGACCCAGTACTTC.

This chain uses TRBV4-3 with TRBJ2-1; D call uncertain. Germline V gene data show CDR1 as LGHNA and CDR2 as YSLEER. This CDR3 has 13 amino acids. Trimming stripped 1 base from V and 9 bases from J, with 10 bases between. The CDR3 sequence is CASSQGLNLEQFF. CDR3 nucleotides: TGCGCCAGCAGCCAAGGACTCAATCTTGAGCAGTTCTTC.

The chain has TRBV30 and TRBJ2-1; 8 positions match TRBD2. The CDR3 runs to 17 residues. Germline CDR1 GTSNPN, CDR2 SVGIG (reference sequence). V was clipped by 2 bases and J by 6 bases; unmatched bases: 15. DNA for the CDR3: TGTGCCTGGAGTCGCATTCAGTTAGCGGGAATGCTCAATGAGCAGTTCTTC. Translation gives CAWSRIQLAGMLNEQFF.

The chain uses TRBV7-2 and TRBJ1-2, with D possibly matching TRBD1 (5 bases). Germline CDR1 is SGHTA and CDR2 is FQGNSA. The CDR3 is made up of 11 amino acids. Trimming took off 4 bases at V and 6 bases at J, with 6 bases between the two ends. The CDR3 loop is CASSSRDGYTF. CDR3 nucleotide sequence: TGTGCCAGCAGCTCCAGGGATGGCTACACCTTC.

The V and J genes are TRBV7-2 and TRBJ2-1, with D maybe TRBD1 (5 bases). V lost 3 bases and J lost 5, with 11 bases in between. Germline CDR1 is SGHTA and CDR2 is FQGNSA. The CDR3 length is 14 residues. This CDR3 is CASSFSTVDNEQFF. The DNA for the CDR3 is TGTGCCAGCAGCTTCTCGACAGTGGACAATGAGCAGTTCTTC.

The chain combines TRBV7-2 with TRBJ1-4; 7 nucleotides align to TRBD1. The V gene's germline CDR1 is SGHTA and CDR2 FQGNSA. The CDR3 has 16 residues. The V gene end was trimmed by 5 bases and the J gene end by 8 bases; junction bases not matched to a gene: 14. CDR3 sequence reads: CASSPNSRGEWEKLFF. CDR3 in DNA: TGTGCCAGCAGCCCCAATTCCAGGGGGGAGTGGGAAAAACTGTTTTTT.